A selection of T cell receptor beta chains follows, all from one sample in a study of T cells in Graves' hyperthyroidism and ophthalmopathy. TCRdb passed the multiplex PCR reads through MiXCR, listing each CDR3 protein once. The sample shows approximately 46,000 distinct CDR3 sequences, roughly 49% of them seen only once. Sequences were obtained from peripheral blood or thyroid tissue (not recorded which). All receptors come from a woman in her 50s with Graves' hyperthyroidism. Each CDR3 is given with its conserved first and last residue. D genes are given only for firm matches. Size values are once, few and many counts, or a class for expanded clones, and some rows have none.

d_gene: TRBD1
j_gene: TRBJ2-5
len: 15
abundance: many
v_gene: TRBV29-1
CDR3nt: TGCAGCGTCTCGGCGGGACAGGGGTCTGGAGGGACCCAGTACTTC
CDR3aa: CSVSAGQGSGGTQYF

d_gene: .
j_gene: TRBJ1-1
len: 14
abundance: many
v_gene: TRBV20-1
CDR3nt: TGCAGTGCTAGCAAGGGAGGGGTGAACACTGAAGCTTTCTTT
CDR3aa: CSASKGGVNTEAFF

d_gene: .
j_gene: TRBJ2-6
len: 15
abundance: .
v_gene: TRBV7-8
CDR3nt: TGTGCCAGCAGCTCCCAGGGGACTGGGGCCAACGTCCTGACCTTC
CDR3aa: CASSSQGTGANVLTF

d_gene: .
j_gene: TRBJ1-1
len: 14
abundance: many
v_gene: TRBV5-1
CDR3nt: TGCGCCAGCAGCACTGGGACGGTGGGCACTGAAGCTTTCTTT
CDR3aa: CASSTGTVGTEAFF

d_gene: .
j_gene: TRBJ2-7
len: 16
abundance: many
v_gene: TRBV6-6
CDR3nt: TGTGCCAGCAGTTATTCCAATTTAGGGGGGCCGTCCGAGCAGTACTTC
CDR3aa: CASSYSNLGGPSEQYF

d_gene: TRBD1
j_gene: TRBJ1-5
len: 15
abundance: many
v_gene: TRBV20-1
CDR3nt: TGCAGTGCTAGAGAGTTGACAGGGCTCGGGCAGCCCCAGCATTTT
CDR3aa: CSARELTGLGQPQHF

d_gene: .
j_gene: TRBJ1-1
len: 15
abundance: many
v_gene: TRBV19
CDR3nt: TGTGCCAGCAAACCCCCCAGGGGACTCACCACTGAAGCTTTCTTT
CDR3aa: CASKPPRGLTTEAFF

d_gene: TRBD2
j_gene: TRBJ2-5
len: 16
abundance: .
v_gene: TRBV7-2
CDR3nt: TGTGCCAGCAAAACACTAGCGGGAGGGCCGGAAGAGACCCAGTACTTC
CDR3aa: CASKTLAGGPEETQYF

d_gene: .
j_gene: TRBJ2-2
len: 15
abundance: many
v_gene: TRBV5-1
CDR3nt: TGCGCCAGCAGCTTGGTACCCCATCGGACCGGGGAGCTGTTTTTT
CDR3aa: CASSLVPHRTGELFF

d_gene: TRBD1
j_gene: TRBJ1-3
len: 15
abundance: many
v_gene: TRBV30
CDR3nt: TGTGCCTGGAGTGGCGACAGGGCCTCTGGAAACACCATATATTTT
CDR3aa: CAWSGDRASGNTIYF

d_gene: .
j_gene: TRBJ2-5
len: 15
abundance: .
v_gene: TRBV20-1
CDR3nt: TGCAGTGCTACTAACACCGGGGGCCTCCAAGAGACCCAGTACTTC
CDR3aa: CSATNTGGLQETQYF

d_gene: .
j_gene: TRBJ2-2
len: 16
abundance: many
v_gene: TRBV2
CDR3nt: TGTGCCAGCAGTTCAGGGGAAGGGGTGACAAACGGGGAGCTGTTTTTT
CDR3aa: CASSSGEGVTNGELFF

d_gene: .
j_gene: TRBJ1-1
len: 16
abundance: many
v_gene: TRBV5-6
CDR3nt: TGTGCCAGCAGCCGGGACCGGTGGGCGAAGAACACTGAAGCTTTCTTT
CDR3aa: CASSRDRWAKNTEAFF

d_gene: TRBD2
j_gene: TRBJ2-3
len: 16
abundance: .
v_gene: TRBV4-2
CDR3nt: TGTGCCAGCAGCCAAGGTCAAGCGGGAGGGCTAGATACGCAGTATTTT
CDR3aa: CASSQGQAGGLDTQYF

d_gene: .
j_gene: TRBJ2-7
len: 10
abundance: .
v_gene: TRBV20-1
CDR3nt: TGCAGCGCCCAAAGGTTAGGAACGTACTTC
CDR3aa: CSAQRLGTYF

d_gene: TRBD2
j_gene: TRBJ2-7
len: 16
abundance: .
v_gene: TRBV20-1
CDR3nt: TGCAGTGCTAGTAATCCGACTAGCGGGCACTCCTACGAGCAGTACTTC
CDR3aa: CSASNPTSGHSYEQYF

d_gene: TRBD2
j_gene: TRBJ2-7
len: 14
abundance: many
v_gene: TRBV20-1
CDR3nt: TGCAGACCCGGGAGGCGGGAGAGCTCCTACGAGCAGTACTTC
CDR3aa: CRPGRRESSYEQYF

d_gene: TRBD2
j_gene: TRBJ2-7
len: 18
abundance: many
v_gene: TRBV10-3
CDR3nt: TGTGCCATCAGCTTGACCGGGACTAGCGGGAGTCGGAACTACGAGCAGTACTTC
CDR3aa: CAISLTGTSGSRNYEQYF

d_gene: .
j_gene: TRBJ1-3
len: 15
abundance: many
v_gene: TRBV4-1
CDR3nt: TGCGCCAGCAGCCAAGAACCTCACGGAGGAAACACCATATATTTT
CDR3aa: CASSQEPHGGNTIYF

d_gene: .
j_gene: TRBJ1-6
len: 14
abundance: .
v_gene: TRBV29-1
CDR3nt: TGCAGCGATCCCCGAGAGGGAGGATGCTCACCCCTCCACTTT
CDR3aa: CSDPREGGCSPLHF

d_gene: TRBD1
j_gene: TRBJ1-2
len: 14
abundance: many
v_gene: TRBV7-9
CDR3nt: TGTGCCAGCAGCCCGCGCCGACAGGGTTATGGCTACACCTTC
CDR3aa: CASSPRRQGYGYTF

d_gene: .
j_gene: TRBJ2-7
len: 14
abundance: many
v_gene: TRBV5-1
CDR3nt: TGCGCCAGCAGCTTTGGGGGGAACTCCTACGAGCAGTACTTC
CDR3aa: CASSFGGNSYEQYF

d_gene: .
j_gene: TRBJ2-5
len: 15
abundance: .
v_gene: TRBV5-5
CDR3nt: TGTGCCAGCAGTTACCGGGGAGGGGGGGAGGAGACCCAGTACTTC
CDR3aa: CASSYRGGGEETQYF